This paragraph covers one T cell receptor beta chain sequence. No cognate antigen has been identified for it. The sample holds no much larger clone one base away, and base qualities are not on file. Distinct nucleotide sequences in the sample also encode this CDR3. Including the terminal cysteine and phenylalanine, the CDR3 comprises 12 residues. Only the CDR3 region is kept as DNA, spanning 36 bases read in frame from base 1. The CDR1 and CDR2 encoded by the germline V gene are SQVTM and ANQGSEA. V and J are trimmed by 6 bases and 5 bases, and the gene matches miss 4 bases of the junction. TCR CDR3 regions were amplified from genomic DNA by multiplex PCR using the deep immunoSEQ assay. Extracted genomic DNA from each cell subset was spread evenly across all wells of several immunoSEQ 96-well plates, with each plate serving as a replicate. For sorted subsets, roughly 200 ng of genomic DNA, equivalent to 30,000 or so T cell genomes, went into each replicate PCR. Purified libraries were measured with a Qubit 3.0 fluorometer, size-checked on a Bioanalyzer 2100, and measured again with the KAPA Library Quantification kit. Every immunoSEQ 96-well plate was sequenced on a dedicated single-read 150-cycle Illumina NextSeq 550 flow cell. In the original analysis: Because the immunoSEQ output held only junctional sequences and lacked quality scores, the filtering could not match the filtering applied to full-length reads. Sequences were annotated with PyIR, a Python wrapper for IgBLAST v1.9, using IMGT germline references to assign V/J genes and CDR3. Reads were filtered out if the reads had weak V/J assignments (E-value above 1e-6), no CDR3, stop codons, out-of-frame junctions, or ambiguous translated residues. V3J clonotypes were defined as sequences sharing an identical inferred V gene, J gene, and CDR3 amino acid sequence. Percentage overlap between repertoires was computed as shared unique clonotypes divided by the size of the smaller repertoire. Richness of each repertoire was evaluated using RTK rarefaction, the Chao1 estimator, and Recon v2.1 estimates of unobserved clonotypes. For all TCRbeta clonotypes obtained by the gDNA method from a few donors, generation probabilities were computed with OLGA. As stored in TCRdb, this immuneACCESS dataset retains in-frame rearrangements with V and J assigned. A fraction of the clones does not appear; measured against another copy, unresolved V genes explain less than half of the discrepancy, and the remainder lacks a known reason. The V and J calls and the clone size are those of that table, but D and trimming were determined from the DNA. Within this sample are roughly 2.4 million clones, with 90% to 97% of them counted one time only. Together, the top ten hold roughly 0.13% of the sample.

Healthy HIV-negative adults with no recently reported acute infections or vaccinations were included as donors. Every donor was a Caucasian adult living in Nashville, Tennessee, USA. CD4+ T cells were enriched by magnetic negative selection, after which naive cells were positively selected on CD45RA and the negative fraction was taken as the memory subset. After blood collection by leukapheresis, PBMCs were isolated using Ficoll-Histopaque density gradient centrifugation and then cryopreserved in the vapor phase of liquid nitrogen. Purity and quantity of every magnetically sorted T cell population were checked by analytical flow cytometry. Genomic DNA was isolated from each sorted fraction and quantified by UV absorbance on a Nanodrop 2000c. The sample comes from a study of shared clonotypes between healthy human individuals (dated by TCRdb to about 2020). A note on the overall study: The cohort included three men and two women between 18 and 49 years of age. To estimate repertoire size and how much clonotypes are shared between individuals, the study performed deep sequencing of blood TCR repertoires from roughly five healthy adults. Each donor's leukapheresis produced roughly between about 0.8 and 10 billion PBMCs. To increase sequencing depth and limit assay-specific biases, different laboratories used diverse techniques to prepare libraries and sequence TCR repertoires. For each donor, CD4 naive and CD4 memory were each given three plates, CD8 naive was given two plates, and CD8 memory was given one plate.

Beyond this particular receptor, the publication reports: Even with the large sequencing depth, rarefaction of the sorted-subset datasets indicated that sequencing was incomplete. Pairwise subsampling indicated that sequencing depth was expected to affect the degree of clonotype sharing among donors. Larger estimated clonotype richness was generally found for naive subsets than for memory subsets. Clonotypes shared by all four sorted-subset donors showed higher generation probabilities than non-shared clonotypes. The genetic and exposure-history diversity represented was limited by the small number of donors. Only blood was sampled, and tissue TCR repertoires likely differ from those in blood. Across several donors, about 5% of naive CD4, roughly 3.8% of naive CD8, 2% to 2.5% of memory CD4, and around 0.4% of memory CD8 clonotypes were shared.

The rearranged chain carries TRBV29-1 and TRBJ1-2; TRBD1 aligns with 9 central bases. Sequencing was done on a sample of naive CD4+ T cells sorted from blood. The cell subset or site label, read with the paper, signifies: CD45RA+ positively selected. The sequence was collected from a man younger than 35 in good health. The CDR3: CSVAQGAYGYTF. The sequence in DNA is TGCAGCGTAGCACAGGGGGCTTATGGCTACACCTTC.